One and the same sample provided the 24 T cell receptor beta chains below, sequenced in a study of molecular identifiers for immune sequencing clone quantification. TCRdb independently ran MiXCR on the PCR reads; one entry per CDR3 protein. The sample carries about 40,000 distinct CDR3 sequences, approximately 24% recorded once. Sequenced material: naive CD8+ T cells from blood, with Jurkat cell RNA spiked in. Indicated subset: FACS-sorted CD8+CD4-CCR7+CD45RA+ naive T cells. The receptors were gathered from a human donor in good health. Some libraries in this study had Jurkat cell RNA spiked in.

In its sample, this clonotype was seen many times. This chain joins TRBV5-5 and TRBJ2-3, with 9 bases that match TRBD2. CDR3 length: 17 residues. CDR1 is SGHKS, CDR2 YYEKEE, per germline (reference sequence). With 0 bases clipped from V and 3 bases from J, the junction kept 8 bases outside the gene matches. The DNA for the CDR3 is TGTGCCAGCAGCTTGGGGACTGGCGGGGGGGCAACAGATACGCAGTATTTT. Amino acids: CASSLGTGGGATDTQYF. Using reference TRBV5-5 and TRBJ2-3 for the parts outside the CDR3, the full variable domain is DAGVTQSPTHLIKTRGQQVTLRCSPISGHKSVSWYQQVLGQGPQFIFQYYEKEERGRGNFPDRFSARQFPNYSSELNVNALLLGDSALYLCASSLGTGGGATDTQYFGPGTRLTVL.

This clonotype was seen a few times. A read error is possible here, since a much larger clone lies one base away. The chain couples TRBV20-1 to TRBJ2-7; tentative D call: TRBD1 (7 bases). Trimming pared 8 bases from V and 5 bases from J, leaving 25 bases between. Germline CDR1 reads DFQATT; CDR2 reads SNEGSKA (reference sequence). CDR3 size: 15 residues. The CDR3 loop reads CSPTAPQGGRDEQYF. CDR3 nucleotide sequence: TGCAGTCCAACTGCTCCTCAGGGGGGCAGGGACGAGCAGTACTTC.

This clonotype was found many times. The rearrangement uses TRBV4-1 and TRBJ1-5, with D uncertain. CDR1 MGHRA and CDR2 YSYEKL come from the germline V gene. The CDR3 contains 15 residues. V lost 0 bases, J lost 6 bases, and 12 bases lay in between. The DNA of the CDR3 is TGCGCCAGCAGCCAAGAAGACGTGGGGATTCAGCCCCAGCATTTT. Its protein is CASSQEDVGIQPQHF.

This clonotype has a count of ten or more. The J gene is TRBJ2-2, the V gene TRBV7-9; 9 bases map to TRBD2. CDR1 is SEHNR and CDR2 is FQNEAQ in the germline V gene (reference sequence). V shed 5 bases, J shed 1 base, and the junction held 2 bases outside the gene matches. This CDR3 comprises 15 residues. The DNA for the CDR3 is TGTGCCAGCAGCCCTAGCGGGGTGAACACCGGGGAGCTGTTTTTT. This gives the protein CASSPSGVNTGELFF.

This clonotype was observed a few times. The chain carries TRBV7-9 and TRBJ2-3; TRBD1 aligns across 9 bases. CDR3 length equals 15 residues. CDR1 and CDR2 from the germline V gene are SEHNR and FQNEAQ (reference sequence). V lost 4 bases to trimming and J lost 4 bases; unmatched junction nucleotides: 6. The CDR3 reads CASSSRDRESDTQYF. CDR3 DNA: TGTGCCAGCAGCTCCCGGGACAGGGAATCAGATACGCAGTATTTT.

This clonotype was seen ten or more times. For the CDR3, the DNA is TGTGCCAGCAGTTTAGTAGCTCAGGGGAAAAACACAGATACGCAGTATTTT. The encoded protein is CASSLVAQGKNTDTQYF. The chain recombines TRBV12-3 or TRBV12-4 with TRBJ2-3, with D possibly matching TRBD1 (6 bases). This CDR3 region has 17 residues. V was cut by 1 base and J by 2 bases, with 16 bases left in between.

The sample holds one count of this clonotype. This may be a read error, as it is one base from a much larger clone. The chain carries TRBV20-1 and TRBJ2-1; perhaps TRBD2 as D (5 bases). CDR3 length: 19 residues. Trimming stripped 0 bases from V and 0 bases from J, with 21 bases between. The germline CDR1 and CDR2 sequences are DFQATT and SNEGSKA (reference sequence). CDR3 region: CSARDHPAERSRSYNEQFF. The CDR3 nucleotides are TGCAGTGCTAGAGATCACCCAGCGGAGAGGTCCCGCTCCTACAATGAGCAGTTCTTC.

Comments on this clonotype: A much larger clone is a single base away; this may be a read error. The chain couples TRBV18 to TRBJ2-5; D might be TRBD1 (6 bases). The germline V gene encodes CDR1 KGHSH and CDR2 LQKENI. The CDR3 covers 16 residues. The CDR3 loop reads CASSPEAGARGETRYF. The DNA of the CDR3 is TGTGCCAGCTCACCAGAAGCAGGGGCCCGGGGAGAGACCCGGTACTTC.

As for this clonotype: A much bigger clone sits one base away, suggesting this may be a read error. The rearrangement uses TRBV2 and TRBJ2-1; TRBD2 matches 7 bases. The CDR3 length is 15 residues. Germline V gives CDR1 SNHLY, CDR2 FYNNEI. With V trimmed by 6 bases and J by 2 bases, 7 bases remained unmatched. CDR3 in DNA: TGTGCCAGCAGGGATACGGCGGGAGCCTACAATGAGCAGTTCTTC. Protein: CASRDTAGAYNEQFF.

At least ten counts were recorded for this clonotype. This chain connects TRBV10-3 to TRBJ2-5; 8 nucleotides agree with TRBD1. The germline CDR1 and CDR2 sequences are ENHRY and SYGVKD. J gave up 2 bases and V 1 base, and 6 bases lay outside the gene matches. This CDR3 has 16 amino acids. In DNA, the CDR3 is TGTGCCATCAGTGAGTTGGCAGGGGGCTTACAAGAGACCCAGTACTTC. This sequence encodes CAISELAGGLQETQYF.

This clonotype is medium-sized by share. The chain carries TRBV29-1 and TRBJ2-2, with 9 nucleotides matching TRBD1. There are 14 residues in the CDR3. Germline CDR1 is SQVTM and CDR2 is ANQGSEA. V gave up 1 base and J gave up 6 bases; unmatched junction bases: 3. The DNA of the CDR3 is TGCAGCGTTGAAGGGGACAGGGTCGCCGGGGAGCTGTTTTTT. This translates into CSVEGDRVAGELFF.

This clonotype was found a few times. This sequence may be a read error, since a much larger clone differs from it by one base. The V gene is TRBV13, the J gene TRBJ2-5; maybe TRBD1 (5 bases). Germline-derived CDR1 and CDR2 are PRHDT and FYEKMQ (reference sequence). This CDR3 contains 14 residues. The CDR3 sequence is CASSARTTGETQCF. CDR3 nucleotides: TGTGCCAGCAGCGCCCGGACAACAGGAGAGACCCAGTGCTTC. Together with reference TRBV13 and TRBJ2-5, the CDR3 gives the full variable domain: AAGVIQSPRHLIKEKRETATLKCYPIPRHDTVYWYQQGPGQDPQFLISFYEKMQSDKGSIPDRFSAQQFSDYHSELNMSSLELGDSALYFCASSARTTGETQCFGPGTRLLVL.

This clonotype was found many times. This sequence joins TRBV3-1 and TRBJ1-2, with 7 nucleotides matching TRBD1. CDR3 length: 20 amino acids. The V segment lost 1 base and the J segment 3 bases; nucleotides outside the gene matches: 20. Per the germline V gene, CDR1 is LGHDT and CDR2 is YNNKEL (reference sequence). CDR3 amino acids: CASSQVRTTSDRSGDYGYTF. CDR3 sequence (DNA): TGTGCCAGCAGCCAAGTTCGAACCACCTCGGACAGGTCCGGGGACTATGGCTACACCTTC.

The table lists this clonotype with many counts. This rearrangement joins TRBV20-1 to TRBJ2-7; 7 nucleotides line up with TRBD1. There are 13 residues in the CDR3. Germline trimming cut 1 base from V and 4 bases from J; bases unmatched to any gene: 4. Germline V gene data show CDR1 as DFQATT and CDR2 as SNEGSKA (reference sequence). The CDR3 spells CSARAGGLYEQYF. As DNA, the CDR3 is TGCAGTGCTAGAGCAGGGGGATTATACGAGCAGTACTTC.

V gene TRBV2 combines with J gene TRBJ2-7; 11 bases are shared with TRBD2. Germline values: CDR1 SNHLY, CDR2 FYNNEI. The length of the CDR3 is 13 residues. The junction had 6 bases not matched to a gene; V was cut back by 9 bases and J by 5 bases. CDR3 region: CASLAGGPDEQYF. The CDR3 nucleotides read TGTGCCAGTCTAGCGGGAGGACCCGACGAGCAGTACTTC.

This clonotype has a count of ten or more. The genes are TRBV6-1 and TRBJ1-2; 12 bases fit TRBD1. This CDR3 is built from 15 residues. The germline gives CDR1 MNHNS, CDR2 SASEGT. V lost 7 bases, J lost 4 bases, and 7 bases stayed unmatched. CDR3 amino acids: CASKGTGGEVYGYTF. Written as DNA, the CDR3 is TGTGCCAGCAAAGGGACAGGGGGCGAGGTCTATGGCTACACCTTC.

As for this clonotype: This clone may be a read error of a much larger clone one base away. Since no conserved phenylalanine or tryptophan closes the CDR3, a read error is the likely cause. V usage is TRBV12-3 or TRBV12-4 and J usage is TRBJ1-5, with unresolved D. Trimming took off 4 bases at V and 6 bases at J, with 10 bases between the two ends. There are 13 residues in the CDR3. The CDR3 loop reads CASSSDTFQPQHS. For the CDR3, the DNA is TGTGCCAGCAGTTCCGACACGTTTCAGCCCCAGCATTCT.

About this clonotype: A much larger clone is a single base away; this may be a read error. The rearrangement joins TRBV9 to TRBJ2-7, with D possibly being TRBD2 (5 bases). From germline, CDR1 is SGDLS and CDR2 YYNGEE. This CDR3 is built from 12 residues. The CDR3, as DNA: TGTGCCCGCAGCGGCGCCGGGTTCGAGCAGTACTTC. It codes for CARSGAGFEQYF.

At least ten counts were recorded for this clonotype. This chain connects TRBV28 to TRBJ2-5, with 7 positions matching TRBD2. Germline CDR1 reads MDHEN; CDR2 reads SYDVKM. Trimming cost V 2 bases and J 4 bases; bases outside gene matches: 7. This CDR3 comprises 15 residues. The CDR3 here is CASSLTGEGRETQYF. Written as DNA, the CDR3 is TGTGCCAGCAGTTTAACGGGGGAGGGCCGAGAGACCCAGTACTTC. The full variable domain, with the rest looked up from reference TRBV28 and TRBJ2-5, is DVKVTQSSRYLVKRTGEKVFLECVQDMDHENMFWYRQDPGLGLRLIYFSYDVKMKEKGDIPEGYSVSREKKERFSLILESASTNQTSMYLCASSLTGEGRETQYFGPGTRLLVL.

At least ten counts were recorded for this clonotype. Here the CDR3 reads CASSLLVADSPLHF. DNA for the CDR3: TGTGCCAGCAGTTTATTAGTAGCCGATTCACCCCTCCACTTT. The chain uses TRBV27 and TRBJ1-6; no reliable D call. The V gene's germline CDR1 is MNHEY and CDR2 SMNVEV (reference sequence). The CDR3 runs to 14 residues. V lost 1 base and J 8 bases, leaving 9 bases between the germline ends.

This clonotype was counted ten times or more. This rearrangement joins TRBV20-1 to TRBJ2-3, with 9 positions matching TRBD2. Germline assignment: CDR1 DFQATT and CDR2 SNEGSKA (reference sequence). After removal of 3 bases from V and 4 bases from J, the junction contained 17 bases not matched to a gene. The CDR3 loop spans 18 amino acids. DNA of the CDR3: TGCAGTGCTAGTCCGCTAGTGTCGGCTAGCGGGGAATCAGATACGCAGTATTTT. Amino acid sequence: CSASPLVSASGESDTQYF.

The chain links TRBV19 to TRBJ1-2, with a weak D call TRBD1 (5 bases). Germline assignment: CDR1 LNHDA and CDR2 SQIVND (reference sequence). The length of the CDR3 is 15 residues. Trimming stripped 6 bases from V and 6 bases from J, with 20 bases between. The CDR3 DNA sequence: TGTGCCAGTAGGGGTCTGGGGCGGCGTTTCGATGGCTACACCTTC. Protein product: CASRGLGRRFDGYTF.

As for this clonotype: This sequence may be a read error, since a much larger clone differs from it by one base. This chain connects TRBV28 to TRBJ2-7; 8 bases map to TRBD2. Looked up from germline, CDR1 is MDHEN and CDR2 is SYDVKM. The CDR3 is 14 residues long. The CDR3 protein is CASGVGRVSYVQYF. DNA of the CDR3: TGTGCCAGCGGGGTCGGGAGGGTCTCCTACGTGCAGTACTTC.

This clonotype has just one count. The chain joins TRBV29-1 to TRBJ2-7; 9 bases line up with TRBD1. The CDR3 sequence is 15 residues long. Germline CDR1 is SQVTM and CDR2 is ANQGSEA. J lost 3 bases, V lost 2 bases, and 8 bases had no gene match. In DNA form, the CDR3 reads TGCAGCGTTGAATGGGGACAGGGAAAGAACTACGAGCAGTACTTC. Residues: CSVEWGQGKNYEQYF.